Described below is a single T cell receptor (beta chain) sequence and its context. This clonotype has only a few counts. Its binding antigen is unknown. Per-nucleotide qualities are absent, and no much larger clonotype sits a single base away. Library generation was performed with 5' RACE. Sequenced on an Illumina HiSeq 2500. The second PCR ran for about 6 to 12 cycles and used a J-beta primer mix along with a sample-barcoded 5' primer. A unique molecular identifier was introduced onto each TCR beta cDNA molecule by a template-switch 5' adaptor carrying 12 random nucleotides. At least 2.5 million CDR3-containing paired-end reads were obtained from each sample. All of the RNA was converted into first-strand cDNA using the Mint cDNA synthesis kit, with a TRBC-specific oligonucleotide serving as the primer. Following uracil-DNA glycosylase treatment, a first 18-cycle PCR with universal primers M1SS and BC2_uni_R was performed on all cDNA. Per the source publication's procedure: For normalization, 1 million high-quality reads were randomly selected from each sample, with every read carrying a distinct molecular identifier. Instead of being binned into consensus sequences, reads with shared molecular identifiers were discarded. MiTCR, set to a Q25 quality threshold and the strictest error-elimination algorithm, was used for CDR3 identification, clonotype clustering and error correction. A nonparametric unseen species model with Euler transformation was used to estimate lower-bound total TCR beta diversity. The public reads were reprocessed in TCRdb via fastp at Q25 and MiXCR, keeping in-frame beta chains. Under each unique CDR3 protein, matching rows form one entry showing the most common genes and DNA. TCRdb, not the original authors, processed these V and J calls. Counted in this sample were more than 700,000 distinct CDR3 sequences; about 46% of them appeared once. The top ten hold 15% to 20% of the sample.

The data stem from a study of blood T cells in healthy people across ages (dated by TCRdb to about 2015). Study-wide context: In model experiments, template switching captured about one uniquely barcoded TCR beta cDNA molecule for every two T cells. Using deep sequencing normalized with unique cDNA molecular identifiers, the study measured how TCR beta repertoire diversity changes with age. Donors were grouped into four age groups: young (average roughly 15 years), middle-aged (under 40), aged (around 62) and long-lived (about 82). To avoid experimental bias, donors of different ages were distributed randomly across sequencing lanes. For two donors (one aged 18 to 30 and one aged 80 or older), the study analyzed two additional independent replicas of 1 million unique cDNA reads from the same blood draw. What the study reported, not specific to this receptor: Compared with the aged group, the long-lived group had more naive CD4+ T cells, fewer expanded clones and increased TCR diversity, suggesting age selection. The CMV infection status of donors was not known, potentially confounding age-related changes in expanded clonotypes. Estimates of total diversity from one million sequenced T cells were regarded as lower bounds and underestimates. A strong correlation was found between observed TCR beta diversity and the percentage of naive T cells measured by flow cytometry. As age increased, observed TCR beta diversity per million T cells dropped in a roughly linear way, and a significant reduction was already evident by age roughly 36. Because profiling used bulk unsorted PBMCs, naive and antigen-experienced compartments could not be compared conclusively.

The CDR3 holds 14 amino acids from the cysteine to the phenylalanine. Only the CDR3 part of the read is kept: 42 bases, read in frame from the first base. Trimming leaves V shorter by 11 bases and J shorter by 7 bases, with the junction holding 6 bases beyond the gene matches. Donors were approximately 42 systemically healthy Caucasian individuals from Russia aged roughly 6 to 90 years. Roughly 10 milliliters of peripheral blood were collected from each donor into EDTA-treated Vacutainer tubes. Ficoll-Paque density-gradient centrifugation was used to isolate PBMCs, with at least 6.5 million per sample. Total RNA, at least 6 micrograms per sample, was extracted from PBMCs with Trizol reagent. The percentages of naive CD45RAhigh/CD27high T cells were determined by flow cytometry on a PBMC aliquot from every donor.

The chain was built from TRBV12-3 or TRBV12-4 and TRBJ2-2, and 14 junctional nucleotides match TRBD2. The clonotype was recovered from a man older than 75 in good health. Material: blood. The DNA is TGTGCCGGGGGACTAGCGGGAGTGGACGGGGAGCTGTTTTTT. It translates to CAGGLAGVDGELFF.